The 23 T cell receptor beta chains presented below share a single source sample, sequenced in a study of blood T cells in healthy people across ages. Through a sample-barcoded 5' primer and a J-beta primer mix, a second PCR was run for roughly 6 to 11 cycles. From the 5' RACE reads, TCRdb called clonotypes with MiXCR, one entry per CDR3 protein. The sample consists of 1 million or so distinct CDR3 sequences, under 30% of them appearing once. The data were also submitted as part of a second study, on T cells of mothers and their children.

Sequenced input: blood. Source of these receptors: a girl aged 2-9 years in good health.

This sequence joins TRBV12-3 or TRBV12-4 and TRBJ2-7; D possibly uses TRBD1 or TRBD2 (6 bases each). There are 13 residues in the CDR3. V was cut by 7 bases and J by 4 bases, with 14 bases left in between. The CDR3, as DNA: TGTGCCAGCACCCTCGGGGGCGCGTACGAGCAGTACTTC. Encoded protein: CASTLGGAYEQYF.

This chain links TRBV14 with TRBJ2-5; TRBD2 matches at 9 bases. CDR3 size: 15 residues. Germline V gene lookup returns CDR1 SGHDN and CDR2 FVKESK. The trim removed 4 bases at V and 5 bases at J, leaving 8 bases unmatched. For the CDR3, the DNA is TGTGCCAGCAGCCCGAGCGGGACTAGCATCGAGACCCAGTACTTC. It codes for CASSPSGTSIETQYF.

The chain has TRBV5-1 and TRBJ1-1; D not certain. Germline loops: CDR1 SGHRS, CDR2 YFSETQ. This CDR3 is 15 amino acids long. V was cut by 5 bases and J by 3 bases, with 17 bases left in between. The CDR3 bases are TGCGCCAGCAGGATCGCGGATGTGATGGACACTGAAGCTTTCTTT. It encodes CASRIADVMDTEAFF.

The chain recombines TRBV9 with TRBJ2-3; D is possibly TRBD2 (5 bases). V lost 3 bases to trimming and J lost 2 bases, with 13 bases between them. Per the germline V gene, CDR1 is SGDLS and CDR2 is YYNGEE. CDR3 length: 15 amino acids. CDR3 amino acids: CASSDQRSPTDTQYF. Here the CDR3 DNA reads TGTGCCAGCAGCGACCAGCGGAGTCCCACAGATACGCAGTATTTT.

The chain links TRBV12-3 or TRBV12-4 to TRBJ1-2; a possible D gene is TRBD1 (5 bases). The CDR3 spans 16 residues. The ends were cut back, 4 bases at V and 4 bases at J, with 19 bases in the middle. As DNA, the CDR3 is TGTGCCAGCAGTTATCCGAAGCTAACAGGCGGCTATGGCTACACCTTC. It yields the protein CASSYPKLTGGYGYTF.

This chain uses TRBV4-1 with TRBJ2-5; 8 positions agree with TRBD2. The J call is uncertain, as TRBJ2-1 better fits the DNA end. Germline CDR1 is MGHRA and CDR2 is YSYEKL. The CDR3 totals 16 residues. Here the CDR3 DNA reads TGCGCCAGCAGCCAAGGGCGAACGGGAGGGCAGAATGAGCAGTTCTTC. Protein: CASSQGRTGGQNEQFF.

V gene TRBV20-1 combines with J gene TRBJ2-5; 12 nucleotides align to TRBD1. The CDR3 runs 14 residues. The germline V gene encodes CDR1 DFQATT and CDR2 SNEGSKA (reference sequence). Trimming cost V 6 bases and J 4 bases; bases outside gene matches: 6. The CDR3 spells CSARDRGRSETQYF. The CDR3 nucleotides are TGCAGTGCACGGGACAGGGGGCGATCAGAGACCCAGTACTTC.

This clonotype was detected a few times. J is TRBJ2-1 and V is TRBV5-6; 8 bases align to TRBD2. The CDR3 totals 17 residues. Germline values: CDR1 SGHDT, CDR2 YYEEEE. V gave up 2 bases and J gave up 5 bases; unmatched junction bases: 12. In DNA form, the CDR3 reads TGTGCCAGCAGCTTCCGAAGAGCGGGAGCATACCACAATGAGCAGTTCTTC. Protein sequence: CASSFRRAGAYHNEQFF.

This clonotype was seen a handful of times. The V and J genes are TRBV18 and TRBJ2-1; D is unclear. CDR3 length: 14 residues. The germline gives CDR1 KGHSH, CDR2 LQKENI. V dropped 3 bases and J dropped 0 bases, with 6 bases sitting between them. The CDR3 DNA follows: TGTGCCAGCTCACCCTCGGACTCCTACAATGAGCAGTTCTTC. It yields the protein CASSPSDSYNEQFF.

This clonotype was seen a few times. This chain joins TRBV6-1 and TRBJ2-7; unclear D gene. Germline assignment: CDR1 MNHNS and CDR2 SASEGT. The CDR3 totals 14 residues. V lost 2 bases and J 2 bases, leaving 10 bases between the germline ends. As DNA, the CDR3 is TGTGCCAGCAGTGAACCTTTATTTCCCTACGAGCAGTACTTC. As protein: CASSEPLFPYEQYF.

The J gene is TRBJ2-3, the V gene TRBV6-1, with 13 bases that match TRBD2. This CDR3 is built from 17 residues. Germline CDR1 MNHNS, CDR2 SASEGT. The J segment lost 4 bases and the V segment lost 6 bases, leaving 10 bases of the junction unmatched. The CDR3: CASRDAGLAGDADTQYF. DNA for the CDR3: TGTGCCAGCAGGGACGCCGGACTAGCGGGAGACGCAGATACGCAGTATTTT.

The rearrangement joins TRBV29-1 to TRBJ1-2; possibly TRBD1 for D (6 bases). The CDR3 runs to 12 residues. Germline V gives CDR1 SQVTM, CDR2 ANQGSEA. V lost 7 bases and J 7 bases, leaving 16 bases between the germline ends. The CDR3 spells CSALNRVGGYTF. The CDR3 DNA is TGCAGCGCCCTTAACAGGGTGGGTGGCTACACCTTC.

The chain links TRBV27 to TRBJ1-4; no definite D call. Germline CDR1 and CDR2: MNHEY and SMNVEV (reference sequence). V was clipped by 3 bases and J by 0 bases, with 8 bases between them. The CDR3 loop spans 15 amino acids. The CDR3 reads CASSFMPATNEKLFF. The CDR3 DNA reads as TGTGCCAGCAGTTTTATGCCGGCAACTAATGAAAAACTGTTTTTT.

This clonotype was seen a few times. The CDR3 here is CASRLQGAEAFF. Here the CDR3 DNA reads TGTGCCAGCAGACTCCAAGGGGCTGAAGCTTTCTTT. The chain recombines TRBV12-3 or TRBV12-4 with TRBJ1-1, with D possibly being TRBD1 (5 bases). V was shortened by 6 bases and J by 6 bases, with 11 bases between the two germline ends. The CDR3 totals 12 residues.

The V call is TRBV11-2, the J call TRBJ2-1; D call uncertain. Germline CDR1 is SGHAT and CDR2 is FQNNGV. V lost 4 bases and J 0 bases, leaving 16 bases between the germline ends. This CDR3 comprises 17 residues. Written as DNA, the CDR3 is TGTGCCAGCAGCTATACTCTGGAAGTAAGCTCCTACAATGAGCAGTTCTTC. This codes for CASSYTLEVSSYNEQFF.

Here the CDR3 reads CASSPWGGPPSYEQYF. The CDR3 DNA sequence: TGTGCCAGCAGCCCCTGGGGAGGGCCCCCCTCCTACGAGCAGTACTTC. This sequence joins TRBV14 and TRBJ2-7; TRBD2 matches 7 bases. CDR1 SGHDN and CDR2 FVKESK come from the germline V gene. The CDR3 runs 16 residues. Germline trimming cut 4 bases from V and 0 bases from J; bases unmatched to any gene: 9.

CDR3 sequence (DNA): TGTGCCAGCAGCCCGGAGCTGGCAGGGGACAACACTGAAGCTTTCTTT. It encodes CASSPELAGDNTEAFF. The genes are TRBV5-6 and TRBJ1-1, with D maybe TRBD1 (6 bases). V was pared by 4 bases and J by 2 bases, with 18 bases between. Germline CDR1 SGHDT, CDR2 YYEEEE. This CDR3 spans 16 amino acids.

The chain uses TRBV19 and TRBJ2-5; 7 bases line up with TRBD1. V shed 2 bases, J shed 2 bases, and the junction held 8 bases outside the gene matches. The length of the CDR3 is 16 residues. Germline V gene sequence: CDR1 LNHDA, CDR2 SQIVND (reference sequence). The CDR3 DNA reads as TGTGCCAGTAGTATATGGGACAGCCCGAATCAAGAGACCCAGTACTTC. It translates to CASSIWDSPNQETQYF.

This clonotype was seen more than once but under ten times. The chain is built from TRBV6-5 and TRBJ1-1, with 10 nucleotides matching TRBD1. From germline, CDR1 is MNHEY and CDR2 SVGAGI. The trim removed 4 bases at V and 1 base at J, leaving 6 bases unmatched. The CDR3 is 16 amino acids. The CDR3 sequence: CASSSDRGEENTEAFF. In DNA form, the CDR3 reads TGTGCCAGCAGTTCGGACAGGGGGGAGGAGAACACTGAAGCTTTCTTT.

The chain recombines TRBV12-3 or TRBV12-4 with TRBJ2-5; TRBD2 agrees at 11 bases. The CDR3 spans 15 residues. The V segment lost 5 bases and the J segment 7 bases; nucleotides outside the gene matches: 9. The CDR3 reads CASSPQGLAEGTQYF. The CDR3 DNA is TGTGCCAGCAGTCCCCAGGGACTAGCGGAAGGGACCCAGTACTTC.

The J gene is TRBJ2-5, the V gene TRBV4-3; D is possibly TRBD2 (6 bases). TRBJ2-1 matches the DNA end more closely, so the J call is doubtful. Germline V gives CDR1 LGHNA, CDR2 YSLEER. The CDR3 extends over 14 amino acids. The CDR3 bases are TGCGCCAGCAGCCCGCGGGGTGGGATGGATGAGCAGTTCTTC. It yields the protein CASSPRGGMDEQFF.

In its sample, this clonotype was seen a few times. The J gene is TRBJ2-7, the V gene TRBV5-1; TRBD1 aligns across 8 bases. With 2 bases clipped from V and 3 bases from J, the junction kept 7 bases outside the gene matches. The CDR3 runs to 15 residues. Germline V lookup: CDR1 SGHRS, CDR2 YFSETQ. The CDR3 DNA reads TGCGCCAGCAGCTTCGACCAGGGGGCGGGCTACGAGCAGTACTTC. Its translation is CASSFDQGAGYEQYF.

For this clonotype: The junction shows a germline mismatch at one end, possibly a read error. The rearrangement links TRBV6-2 or TRBV6-3 to TRBJ1-1, with 8 bases lining up with TRBD1. The CDR3 covers 14 residues. Germline values: CDR1 MNHEY, CDR2 SVGEGT. CDR3 in amino acids: CASDDEFRTGPLLF. The DNA for the CDR3 is TGTGCCAGCGACGATGAATTCCGGACAGGGCCTCTCCTCTTT.